A selection of T cell receptor beta chains follows, all from one sample in a study of CD8 T cells in ankylosing spondylitis. Each CDR3 protein gets one entry after TCRdb re-called the 5' RACE reads with MiXCR. Of some 200,000 distinct CDR3 sequences in the sample, 18% are singletons; the top ten hold 4.3%. Sequencing used blood, either unsorted or a sorted T cell fraction (not recorded which). Receptors originate from a male donor aged 10 to 30 with ankylosing spondylitis or in good health (not recorded which). Both conserved end residues are part of each CDR3. A D gene is named only where the DNA matches it firmly. Only part of the rows carry a size: once, few, many, or a class if the clone is expanded.

CSAPAGGPNPTETQYF | TGCAGCGCTCCAGCGGGAGGGCCTAATCCGACAGAGACCCAGTACTTC | TRBV29-1 | many | TRBD2 | TRBJ2-5
CASSSRERTGDTGELFF | TGCGCCAGCAGCTCAAGAGAGAGGACAGGGGACACCGGGGAGCTGTTTTTT | TRBV5-1 | many | TRBD1 | TRBJ2-2
CSVEASGRVDEQFF | TGCAGCGTTGAGGCTAGCGGGAGAGTCGATGAGCAGTTCTTC | TRBV29-1 | many | TRBD2 | TRBJ2-1
CASSSAGEAKNIQYF | TGTGCCAGCAGTTCTGCAGGGGAAGCCAAAAACATTCAGTACTTC | TRBV12-3/TRBV12-4 | many | - | TRBJ2-4
CSYNDRAPWDTEAFF | TGCAGCTATAATGACAGGGCCCCGTGGGACACTGAAGCTTTCTTT | TRBV29-1 | - | TRBD1 | TRBJ1-1
CASSFGRAGNYEQYF | TGTGCCAGCAGTTTCGGGAGGGCGGGTAATTACGAGCAGTACTTC | TRBV12-3/TRBV12-4 | - | TRBD2 | TRBJ2-7
CASSLALAGPHEQFF | TGTGCCAGCAGCTTAGCCCTAGCGGGACCCCATGAGCAGTTCTTC | TRBV7-6 | - | TRBD2 | TRBJ2-1
CASSFRGGDGDTQYF | TGTGCCAGCAGTTTTAGGGGAGGGGACGGTGATACGCAGTATTTT | TRBV12-3/TRBV12-4 | many | TRBD2 | TRBJ2-3
CASSPAGTASLLEGYTF | TGTGCCAGCTCACCTGCCGGGACAGCATCGCTTCTTGAGGGCTACACCTTC | TRBV18 | many | TRBD1 | TRBJ1-2
CASSPGAVAYEQYF | TGTGCCAGCAGCCCCGGGGCAGTAGCCTACGAGCAGTACTTC | TRBV28 | few | - | TRBJ2-7
CASSATSGRAADTQYF | TGTGCCAGCAGCGCAACTAGCGGGAGGGCCGCAGATACGCAGTATTTT | TRBV11-3 | many | TRBD2 | TRBJ2-3
CASTPVSSYNEQFF | TGCGCCAGCACCCCGGTTAGCTCCTACAATGAGCAGTTCTTC | TRBV5-1 | many | - | TRBJ2-1
CASSFRLAGVTSHTGELFF | TGTGCCAGCAGCTTTCGGCTAGCGGGAGTCACCTCACACACCGGGGAGCTGTTTTTT | TRBV7-2 | many | TRBD2 | TRBJ2-2
CASSGSGRANVDTQYF | TGTGCCAGCAGCGGGAGCGGGAGGGCCAACGTAGATACGCAGTATTTT | TRBV7-2 | - | TRBD2 | TRBJ2-3
CSAGAGGTQETQYF | TGCAGTGCTGGGGCGGGTGGCACACAAGAGACCCAGTACTTC | TRBV20-1 | - | - | TRBJ2-5
CAGTSGAAHTQYF | TGTGCCGGAACTAGCGGGGCTGCACATACGCAGTATTTT | TRBV2 | - | TRBD2 | TRBJ2-3
CASSYFGLAGGIQNNNEQFF | TGTGCCAGCAGTTACTTTGGACTAGCGGGAGGGATTCAGAACAACAATGAGCAGTTCTTC | TRBV6-2/TRBV6-3 | many | TRBD2 | TRBJ2-1
CASSLSRARGPKNIQYF | TGTGCCAGCAGTTTATCGCGGGCGCGGGGGCCCAAAAACATTCAGTACTTC | TRBV27 | - | - | TRBJ2-4
CASSLSSVNYNEQFF | TGCGCCAGCAGCTTGTCTAGCGTAAACTACAATGAGCAGTTCTTC | TRBV5-1 | many | - | TRBJ2-1
CASSLIGEIYTF | TGTGCCAGCAGCTTGATTGGGGAAATCTACACCTTC | TRBV5-4 | many | - | TRBJ1-2
CASSPGLAGAASYEQYF | TGTGCCAGCAGCCCTGGACTAGCGGGCGCCGCATCTTACGAGCAGTACTTC | TRBV7-9 | many | TRBD2 | TRBJ2-7
CASTVGNTGELFF | TGTGCCAGCACAGTGGGGAACACCGGGGAGCTGTTTTTT | TRBV11-2 | many | - | TRBJ2-2
CASSVLTDSLRYGYTF | TGTGCCAGTAGTGTCCTGACAGACTCTCTCCGCTATGGCTACACCTTC | TRBV19 | many | - | TRBJ1-2
CASSLAGLGVTEAFF | TGTGCCAGCAGCCTCGCGGGGCTGGGCGTCACTGAAGCTTTCTTT | TRBV7-9 | many | - | TRBJ1-1
CASTLLSGYTF | TGTGCCAGCACCCTTTTATCAGGCTACACCTTC | TRBV2 | many | - | TRBJ1-2
CASSLSNRVPSYEQYF | TGTGCCAGCAGCCTCAGTAACAGGGTTCCGTCCTACGAGCAGTACTTC | TRBV7-2 | many | - | TRBJ2-7
CSVEMTSGRVDTGELFF | TGCAGCGTTGAAATGACTAGCGGGAGGGTAGACACCGGGGAGCTGTTTTTT | TRBV29-1 | many | TRBD2 | TRBJ2-2
CASSRGGGQRGYTF | TGCGCCAGCAGTCGAGGAGGAGGGCAGCGTGGCTACACCTTC | TRBV5-1 | many | - | TRBJ1-2
CASRADRGETQYF | TGTGCCAGCAGGGCGGACAGGGGGGAGACCCAGTACTTC | TRBV7-8 | many | TRBD1 | TRBJ2-5
CASSSRLAGGLQFF | TGTGCCAGCAGCTCCCGACTAGCGGGAGGGCTGCAGTTCTTC | TRBV7-2 | - | TRBD2 | TRBJ2-1
CSVEGRGARGTSTDTQYF | TGCAGCGTTGAAGGGCGAGGGGCCAGGGGGACTAGCACAGATACGCAGTATTTT | TRBV29-1 | - | - | TRBJ2-3
CASTRGNYNEQFF | TGTGCCAGCACCCGGGGTAACTACAATGAGCAGTTCTTC | TRBV12-3/TRBV12-4 | many | - | TRBJ2-1
CASSLGGPGELFF | TGCGCCAGCAGCTTGGGTGGTCCCGGGGAGCTGTTTTTT | TRBV5-1 | - | - | TRBJ2-2
CARGKRPGLAGEEETQYF | TGTGCCAGGGGGAAGCGCCCGGGACTAGCGGGAGAAGAGGAGACCCAGTACTTC | TRBV2 | few | TRBD2 | TRBJ2-5
CASSQLAGITDTQYF | TGCGCCAGCAGCCAATTAGCGGGAATCACAGATACGCAGTATTTT | TRBV4-1 | many | TRBD2 | TRBJ2-3
CSSRTSGNEQFF | TGCAGCTCCCGGACTAGCGGCAATGAGCAGTTCTTC | TRBV29-1 | many | TRBD2 | TRBJ2-1
CASSQDLGHLGAQYF | TGCGCCAGCAGCCAAGATCTGGGCCACCTTGGGGCCCAGTACTTC | TRBV4-3 | many | - | TRBJ2-5